This T cell receptor (beta chain) was identified in a study of T cell repertoires in cytomegalovirus infection. Trimming cost V 6 bases and J 4 bases, with 19 bases left between them. CDR1 and CDR2 from the germline V gene are SGHTA and FQGNSA. This CDR3 has 16 amino acids. Via MiXCR, TCRdb re-called the reads, giving one row per CDR3 protein. In the table there are 800,000 to 950,000 distinct CDR3 sequences, over 25% of which are singletons. With regard to this clonotype: Its antigen is still unknown.

Sequencing was performed on cultured CD8+ T cells from PBMCs, taken from culture after CMV antigen stimulation. This receptor was identified in a human donor in good health (CMV status not recorded). Some clones in this sample may be carry-over from other donors' samples. The rearrangement links TRBV7-2 to TRBJ2-1; possibly TRBD1 for D (5 bases). CDR3 residues: CASRPDSIFEYNEQFF. The CDR3 DNA sequence: TGTGCCAGCAGACCAGACAGCATCTTCGAATACAATGAGCAGTTCTTC.